This is a list of T cell receptor beta chains from one sample in a study of blood T cell repertoires in COVID-19. Assay used: immunoSEQ multiplex PCR; TCRdb lists only in-frame clones, some missing. The sample has about 64,000 clones, nearly 90% seen once; the top ten hold nearly 4%. Sequenced sample: peripheral blood. The receptors were gathered from a man between 70 and 80 years old with acute or convalescent COVID-19. CDR3s include the opening cysteine and the closing phenylalanine or tryptophan. D genes are given only for firm matches. Only part of the rows carry a size: once, few, many, or a class if the clone is expanded.

d_call	clone_size	v_call	cdr3_aa
NA	NA	TRBV7-3	CASSPDGQDYRYEQYF
TRBD1	NA	TRBV5-1	CASSSGTGGTEEKLFF
NA	NA	TRBV18	CASSELQGSNQPQHF
NA	NA	TRBV27	CASSFSAGNYGYTF
NA	once	TRBV7-9	CASSPGVSNQPQHF
TRBD2	NA	TRBV6-4	CASSLESGGGTDTQYF
NA	NA	TRBV11-1	CASSTGLSTDTQYF
NA	NA	TRBV28	CASRLGLMNTEAFF
TRBD2	NA	TRBV27	CASSLLAGGPNEQFF
NA	NA	TRBV5-5	CASSPLMAGPQETQYF
NA	NA	TRBV28	CASSQRRVYGYTF
TRBD1	NA	TRBV5-4	CASSSGSGTGFYGYTF
NA	NA	TRBV27	CASSLLRGDQPQHF
NA	NA	TRBV5-1	CASSLVGGIGEAFF
NA	NA	TRBV9	CASSVGRGAPYEQYF
NA	NA	TRBV15	CATSRGVTINYGYTF
NA	NA	TRBV18	CASSPRTDNNSPLHF
NA	NA	TRBV2	CATRVTGNQPQHF
NA	NA	TRBV7-9	CASSLSSGIQYF
NA	NA	TRBV7-9	CASSRRGSYNEQFF
NA	NA	TRBV5-1	CASSWQAVNTEAFF
TRBD1	NA	TRBV5-1	CASSFTGAGNTIYF
TRBD2	NA	TRBV7-3	CASSLSGRGGRSSDTQYF
NA	NA	TRBV9	CASSDSGVKNYGYTF
TRBD1	NA	TRBV2	CASSATGQGNGEKLFF
NA	NA	TRBV14	CASSPRDSFGYTF
NA	NA	TRBV3-1/TRBV3-2	CASSQDRDPRTYEQYF
TRBD2	NA	TRBV5-8	CASRQTSGGAGWTDTQYF
TRBD1	NA	TRBV6-5	CASSWDRSVQETQYF
NA	NA	TRBV7-9	CASSLTGSASGYTF
NA	NA	TRBV19	CASSWGLSGNTIYF
TRBD1	few	TRBV12-5	CASARPDRVYGYTF
NA	NA	TRBV5-5	CASSIRTKSNTGELFF
TRBD1	NA	TRBV19	CASRGEDRSSYNSPLHF
NA	NA	TRBV27	CASSFTGEQPQHF
TRBD1	NA	TRBV7-3	CASSLVLGQGTGELFF
TRBD1	NA	TRBV28	CASSLTAGGRAQYF
NA	NA	TRBV4-1	CASSQVTLGGELFF
NA	NA	TRBV12-3/TRBV12-4	CASSLYRDTEAFF
NA	NA	TRBV6-1	CASSEAAGYGYTF
NA	NA	TRBV4-1	CASSQGPFIGGYEQYF
TRBD1	NA	TRBV9	CASSLGQGIDTQYF
NA	NA	TRBV4-1	CASSQATANYGYTF
NA	NA	TRBV19	CASTSTPGHEQYF
TRBD1	NA	TRBV6-6	CASSYDRVRCEQYF
TRBD1	NA	TRBV5-5	CASSLDRGNTGELFF
NA	NA	TRBV3-1/TRBV3-2	CASSSPAGANEKLFF
NA	once	TRBV4-3	CASSQGDSMYGYTF
TRBD1	NA	TRBV5-1	CASSLVRQGSGELFF
NA	NA	TRBV7-2	CASSPRGSSSSYNSPLHF
TRBD1	NA	TRBV5-3	CARSQDRMGPQHF
TRBD1	NA	TRBV7-3	CASSLCSGTALNQPQHF
TRBD1	NA	TRBV6-4	CASSDFPSTGTALPGNEQFF
TRBD1	once	TRBV7-9	CASSRFPGQANEKLFF
TRBD1	NA	TRBV28	CASSPIGTGGYPRSGGYTF